Listed below are T cell receptor beta chains from one sample, sequenced in a study of blood T cell repertoires in COVID-19. Using immunoSEQ multiplex PCR, the repertoire was profiled, and TCRdb retains in-frame clones only, with some absent. Of about 68,000 clones detected, 70% to 90% appear once; the ten largest clones hold roughly 4%. The sequenced sample consisted of peripheral blood. The receptor source for this set is a man in his forties or fifties with acute or convalescent COVID-19. CDR3s include the opening cysteine and the closing phenylalanine or tryptophan. Each record gives: J gene, clone size, D gene, V gene, CDR3 DNA, CDR3 protein. The D gene is left open where the match is weak. Some rows have no size entry. The others give once, few or many, or a class for an expanded clone.

J: TRBJ2-2
size: .
D: .
V: TRBV15
DNA: TGTGCCACCAGCAGACAGGGGAAGAACACCGGGGAGCTGTTTTTT
CDR3: CATSRQGKNTGELFF

J: TRBJ1-5
size: .
D: .
V: TRBV27
DNA: TGTGCCAGCAGTTGGGGGGGTTATAGCAATCAGCCCCAGCATTTT
CDR3: CASSWGGYSNQPQHF

J: TRBJ1-6
size: .
D: .
V: TRBV7-2
DNA: TGTGCCAGCAGCTTAGTCCCCCAGATTAATTCACCCCTCCACTTT
CDR3: CASSLVPQINSPLHF

J: TRBJ1-4
size: .
D: .
V: TRBV6-2/TRBV6-3
DNA: TGTGCCAGCAGTTCGAGTGAAAAACTGTTTTTT
CDR3: CASSSSEKLFF

J: TRBJ1-2
size: .
D: .
V: TRBV10-3
DNA: TGTGCCATCAGAGTATCGACAGGCTATGGCTACACCTTC
CDR3: CAIRVSTGYGYTF

J: TRBJ1-6
size: .
D: TRBD1
V: TRBV19
DNA: TGTGCCAGTAGTATTTTGGACAGGGACGATTCACCCCTCCACTTT
CDR3: CASSILDRDDSPLHF

J: TRBJ1-2
size: .
D: TRBD1
V: TRBV7-9
DNA: TGTGCCAGCAGTACGTACGGGACAGCCTATGGCTACACCTTC
CDR3: CASSTYGTAYGYTF

J: TRBJ2-2
size: .
D: TRBD1
V: TRBV7-3
DNA: TGTGCCAGCAGCCCCCGGACAGGGAACACCGGGGAGCTGTTTTTT
CDR3: CASSPRTGNTGELFF

J: TRBJ2-1
size: .
D: .
V: TRBV3-1/TRBV3-2
DNA: TGTGCCAGCAGCCAATCAGCGATCCACCCCAATGAGCAGTTCTTC
CDR3: CASSQSAIHPNEQFF

J: TRBJ2-1
size: .
D: .
V: TRBV9
DNA: TGTGCCAGCAGCGTAGATCCGGGTAATGAGCAGTTCTTC
CDR3: CASSVDPGNEQFF

J: TRBJ2-7
size: .
D: TRBD1
V: TRBV6-1
DNA: TGTGCCAGCAGTGAAGTGGACAGGCAAACCTACGAGCAGTACTTC
CDR3: CASSEVDRQTYEQYF

J: TRBJ2-7
size: .
D: TRBD2
V: TRBV4-1
DNA: TGCGCCAGCAGCCTCGGGACTAGCGGGAGAGGGGGTTACGAGCAGTACTTC
CDR3: CASSLGTSGRGGYEQYF

J: TRBJ2-3
size: .
D: .
V: TRBV18
DNA: TGTGCCAGCTCACCCCCAGGACATCGAAACGATACGCAGTATTTT
CDR3: CASSPPGHRNDTQYF

J: TRBJ2-7
size: once
D: .
V: TRBV5-8
DNA: TGTGCCAGCAGCCCCCTAGGGACTGCGACCTACGAGCAGTACTTC
CDR3: CASSPLGTATYEQYF

J: TRBJ1-3
size: .
D: .
V: TRBV18
DNA: TGTGCCAGCTCACCACTACACTCAACAGGAAAGACCTCTGGAAACACCATATATTTT
CDR3: CASSPLHSTGKTSGNTIYF

J: TRBJ2-1
size: few
D: TRBD2
V: TRBV29-1
DNA: TGCAGCGTTGTTAGCGGGAGCTACCACAATGAGCAGTTCTTC
CDR3: CSVVSGSYHNEQFF

J: TRBJ2-3
size: .
D: TRBD2
V: TRBV29-1
DNA: TGCAGCGTTGTGGGACTAGCGGGGCAGCAGGTATTCACAGATACGCAGTATTTT
CDR3: CSVVGLAGQQVFTDTQYF

J: TRBJ1-1
size: .
D: TRBD1
V: TRBV10-1
DNA: TGCGCCAGCAGTGAGGCCAGGGGGCAAAGGAACACTGAAGCTTTCTTT
CDR3: CASSEARGQRNTEAFF

J: TRBJ2-7
size: .
D: TRBD1
V: TRBV24-1
DNA: TGTGCCACCAGTGATTCGGGACAGGGATGGTCCTACGAGCAGTACTTC
CDR3: CATSDSGQGWSYEQYF

J: TRBJ2-7
size: .
D: TRBD2
V: TRBV11-1
DNA: TGTGCCAGCAGCACAGGGACTAGGAACGAGCAGTACTTC
CDR3: CASSTGTRNEQYF

J: TRBJ1-3
size: .
D: TRBD1
V: TRBV6-1
DNA: TGTGCCAGCAGTGGGGTAGACAGGGACTCTGGAAACACCATATATTTT
CDR3: CASSGVDRDSGNTIYF

J: TRBJ1-2
size: .
D: TRBD1
V: TRBV3-1/TRBV3-2
DNA: TGTGCCAGCAGCCAAGATTACAGGGGGAACTATGGCTACACCTTC
CDR3: CASSQDYRGNYGYTF

J: TRBJ2-7
size: .
D: .
V: TRBV6-5
DNA: TGTGCCAGCAGTCCCATACAGGGATCTTACGAGCAGTACTTC
CDR3: CASSPIQGSYEQYF

J: TRBJ2-5
size: once
D: TRBD1
V: TRBV27
DNA: TGTGCCAGCAGTGGAATGACAGGGCAAGAGACCCAGTACTTC
CDR3: CASSGMTGQETQYF

J: TRBJ2-4
size: .
D: .
V: TRBV2
DNA: TGTGCCAGCAGTGAATCACCCTATGTCGCACACAGGGTAAGGGACATTCAGTACTTC
CDR3: CASSESPYVAHRVRDIQYF

J: TRBJ1-6
size: once
D: TRBD1
V: TRBV11-1
DNA: TGTGCCAGCAGCTTATTCGGACAGGTTCGAAATTCACCCCTCCACTTT
CDR3: CASSLFGQVRNSPLHF

J: TRBJ2-7
size: .
D: TRBD1
V: TRBV3-1/TRBV3-2
DNA: TGTGCCAGCAGCCAAGGGGCAGGGGGCGGGGAGCAGTACTTC
CDR3: CASSQGAGGGEQYF

J: TRBJ2-1
size: .
D: TRBD2
V: TRBV19
DNA: TGTGCCAGCGGTAGCGGGAGGGCCAATGAGCAGTTCTTC
CDR3: CASGSGRANEQFF

J: TRBJ2-6
size: .
D: .
V: TRBV7-3
DNA: TGTGCCAGCAGCTTGTTGGGGGCCTCTGGGGCCAACGTCCTGACTTTC
CDR3: CASSLLGASGANVLTF

J: TRBJ1-1
size: .
D: TRBD1
V: TRBV11-3
DNA: TGTGCCAGCGCACAGGGGGCTATGAACACTGAAGCTTTCTTT
CDR3: CASAQGAMNTEAFF

J: TRBJ2-7
size: .
D: .
V: TRBV13
DNA: TGTGCCAGCAGCCTCCGCCGACAGGGAGGCCACGAGCAGTACTTC
CDR3: CASSLRRQGGHEQYF

J: TRBJ1-2
size: .
D: .
V: TRBV27
DNA: TGTGCCACCAAACACGCCGGGGACTACTATGGCTACACCTTC
CDR3: CATKHAGDYYGYTF

J: TRBJ1-2
size: .
D: .
V: TRBV9
DNA: TGTGCCAGCAGCGTTAACGACGGAGTTCACACCTTC
CDR3: CASSVNDGVHTF

J: TRBJ1-1
size: .
D: .
V: TRBV12-3/TRBV12-4
DNA: TGTGCCTCCTGGCTTACGAACACTGAAGCTTTCTTT
CDR3: CASWLTNTEAFF

J: TRBJ2-7
size: .
D: .
V: TRBV11-2
DNA: TGTGCCAGCAGCTTAAGAGACTACGAGCAGTACTTC
CDR3: CASSLRDYEQYF

J: TRBJ1-2
size: once
D: .
V: TRBV28
DNA: TGTGCCAGCAGTGACAGCTATGGCTACACCTTC
CDR3: CASSDSYGYTF

J: TRBJ1-2
size: .
D: TRBD1
V: TRBV7-2
DNA: TGTGCCAGCAGCTGGGACAGGGGCGGCTACACCTTC
CDR3: CASSWDRGGYTF

J: TRBJ2-7
size: .
D: TRBD1
V: TRBV11-1
DNA: TGTGCCAGCAGCTACAGGGGGGACGAGCAGTACTTC
CDR3: CASSYRGDEQYF

J: TRBJ2-1
size: .
D: TRBD2
V: TRBV18
DNA: TGTGCCAGCTCACCAGGACTAGCGGGAGTAGGCCGCAATGAGCAGTTCTTC
CDR3: CASSPGLAGVGRNEQFF

J: TRBJ1-5
size: .
D: TRBD1
V: TRBV2
DNA: TGTGCCAGCAGTGACAGTCAGGGGGGTGGTGAGCCCCAGCATTTT
CDR3: CASSDSQGGGEPQHF